The sequence of this T cell receptor beta chain was determined in a study of control samples from healthy donors and cancer patients. The CDR3 length is 16 residues. In germline, CDR1 is LGHNA, CDR2 YNFKEQ. With V trimmed by 4 bases and J by 4 bases, 3 bases remained unmatched. Here immunoSEQ multiplex PCR was the method, and the copy in TCRdb shows in-frame clones only, minus some. The repertoire holds about 150,000 clones, about 91% seen once, with approximately 3.4% in the top ten. The sample consisted of blood. This receptor was identified in a young man in good health. The rearrangement joins TRBV4-2 to TRBJ2-5, with TRBD2 identical over 16 bases. The CDR3 reads CASSLGTSGGGETQYF. The CDR3 nucleotides are TGTGCCAGCAGCCTAGGGACTAGCGGGGGGGGAGAGACCCAGTACTTC.